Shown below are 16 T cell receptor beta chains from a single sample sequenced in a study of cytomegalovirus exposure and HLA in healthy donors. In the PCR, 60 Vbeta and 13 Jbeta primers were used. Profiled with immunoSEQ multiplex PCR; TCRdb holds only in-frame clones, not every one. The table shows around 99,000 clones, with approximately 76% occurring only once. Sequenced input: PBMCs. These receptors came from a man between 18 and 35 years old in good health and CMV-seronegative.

CDR3 region: CASSDTGQGVPYGYTF. CDR3 coding DNA: TGTGCCAGCAGTGACACCGGACAGGGAGTCCCCTATGGCTACACCTTC. The chain is built from TRBV6-4 and TRBJ1-2; 8 bases agree with TRBD1. The CDR3 covers 16 residues. V was pared by 2 bases and J by 4 bases, with 9 bases of the junction left unmatched. Germline loops: CDR1 MRHNA, CDR2 SNTAGT.

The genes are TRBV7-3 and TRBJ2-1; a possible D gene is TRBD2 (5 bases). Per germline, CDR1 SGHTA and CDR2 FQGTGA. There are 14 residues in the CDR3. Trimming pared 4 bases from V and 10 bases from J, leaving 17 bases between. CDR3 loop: CASSSGNTVDEQFF. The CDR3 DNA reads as TGTGCCAGCAGCTCGGGAAATACAGTGGACGAGCAGTTCTTC. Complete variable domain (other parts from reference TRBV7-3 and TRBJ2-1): GAGVSQTPSNKVTEKGKYVELRCDPISGHTALYWYRQSLGQGPEFLIYFQGTGAADDSGLPNDRFFAVRPEGSVSTLKIQRTERGDSAVYLCASSSGNTVDEQFFGPGTRLTVL.

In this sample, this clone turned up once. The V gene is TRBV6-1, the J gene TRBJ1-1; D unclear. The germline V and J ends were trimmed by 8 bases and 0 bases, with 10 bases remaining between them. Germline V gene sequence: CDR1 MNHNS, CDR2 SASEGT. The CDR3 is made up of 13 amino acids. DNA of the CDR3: TGTGCCAGCGAAACAGCCTTGAACACTGAAGCTTTCTTT. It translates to CASETALNTEAFF.

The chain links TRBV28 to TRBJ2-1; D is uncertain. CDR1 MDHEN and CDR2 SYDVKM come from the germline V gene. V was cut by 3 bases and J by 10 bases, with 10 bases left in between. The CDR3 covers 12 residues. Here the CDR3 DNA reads TGTGCCAGCAGTTTTGCAGGTCACGAGCAGTTCTTC. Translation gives CASSFAGHEQFF. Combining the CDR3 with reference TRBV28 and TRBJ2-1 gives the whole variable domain DVKVTQSSRYLVKRTGEKVFLECVQDMDHENMFWYRQDPGLGLRLIYFSYDVKMKEKGDIPEGYSVSREKKERFSLILESASTNQTSMYLCASSFAGHEQFFGPGTRLTVL.

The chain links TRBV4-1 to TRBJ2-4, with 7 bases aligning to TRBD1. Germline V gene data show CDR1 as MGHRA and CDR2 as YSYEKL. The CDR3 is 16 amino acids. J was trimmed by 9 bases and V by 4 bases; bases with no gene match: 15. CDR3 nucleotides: TGCGCCAGCAGCCTACAGGGGACCGGGGATGACGCCATTCAGTACTTC. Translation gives CASSLQGTGDDAIQYF.

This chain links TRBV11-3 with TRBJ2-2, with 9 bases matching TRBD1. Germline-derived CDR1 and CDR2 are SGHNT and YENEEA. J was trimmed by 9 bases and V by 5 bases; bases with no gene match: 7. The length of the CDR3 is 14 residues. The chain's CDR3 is CASSPQGAIRELFF. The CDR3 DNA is TGTGCCAGCAGCCCACAGGGGGCGATCCGGGAGCTGTTTTTT.

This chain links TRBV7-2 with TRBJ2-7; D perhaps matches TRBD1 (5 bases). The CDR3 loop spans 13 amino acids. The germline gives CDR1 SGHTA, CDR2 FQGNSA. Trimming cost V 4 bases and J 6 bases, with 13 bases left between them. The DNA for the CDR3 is TGTGCCAGCAGCTCTACAGGCTTTCGCGAGCAGTACTTC. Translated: CASSSTGFREQYF.

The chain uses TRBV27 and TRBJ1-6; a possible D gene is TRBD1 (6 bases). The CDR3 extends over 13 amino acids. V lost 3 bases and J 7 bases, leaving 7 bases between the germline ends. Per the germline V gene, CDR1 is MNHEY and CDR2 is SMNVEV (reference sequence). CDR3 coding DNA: TGTGCCAGCAGTTTCAGGGGAAATTCACCCCTCCACTTT. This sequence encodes CASSFRGNSPLHF.

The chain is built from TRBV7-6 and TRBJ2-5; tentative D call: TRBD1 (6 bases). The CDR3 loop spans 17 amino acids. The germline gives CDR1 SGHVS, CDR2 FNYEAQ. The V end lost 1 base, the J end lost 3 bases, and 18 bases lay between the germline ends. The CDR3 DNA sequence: TGTGCCAGCAGCTTAGTACTCAGGGGAATAGCGAAAGAGACCCAGTACTTC. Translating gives CASSLVLRGIAKETQYF.

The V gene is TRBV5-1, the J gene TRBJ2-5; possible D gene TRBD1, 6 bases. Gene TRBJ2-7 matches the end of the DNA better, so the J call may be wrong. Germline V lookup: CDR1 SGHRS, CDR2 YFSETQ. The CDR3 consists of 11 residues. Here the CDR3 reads CASTQGNEQYF. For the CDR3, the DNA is TGCGCCAGCACGCAGGGGAACGAGCAGTACTTC.

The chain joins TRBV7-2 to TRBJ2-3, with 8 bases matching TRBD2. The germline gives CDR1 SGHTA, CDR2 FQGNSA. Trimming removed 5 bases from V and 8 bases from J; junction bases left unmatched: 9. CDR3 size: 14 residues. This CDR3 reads CASSPGAGGRTQYF. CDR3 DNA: TGTGCCAGCAGCCCCGGGGCGGGGGGTCGTACGCAGTATTTT.

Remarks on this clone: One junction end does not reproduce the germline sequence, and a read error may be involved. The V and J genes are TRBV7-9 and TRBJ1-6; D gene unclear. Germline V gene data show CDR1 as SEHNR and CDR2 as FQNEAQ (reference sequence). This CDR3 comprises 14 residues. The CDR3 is CSSSSGLTYSPLHF. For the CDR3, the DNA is TGTTCCAGCAGCTCCGGTCTGACTTATTCACCCCTCCACTTT.

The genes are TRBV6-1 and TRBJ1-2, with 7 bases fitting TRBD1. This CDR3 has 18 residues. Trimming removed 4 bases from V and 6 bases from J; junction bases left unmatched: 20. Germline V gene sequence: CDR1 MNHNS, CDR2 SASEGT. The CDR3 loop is CASSVFGRGIAGGDGYTF. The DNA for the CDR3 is TGTGCCAGCAGTGTCTTCGGCAGGGGGATTGCCGGAGGAGATGGCTACACCTTC.

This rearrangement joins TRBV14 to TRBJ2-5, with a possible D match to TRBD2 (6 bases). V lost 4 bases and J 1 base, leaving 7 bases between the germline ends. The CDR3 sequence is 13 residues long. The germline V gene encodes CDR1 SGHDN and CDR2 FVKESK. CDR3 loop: CASSRGLQETQYF. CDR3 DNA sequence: TGTGCCAGCAGCCGGGGACTCCAAGAGACCCAGTACTTC.

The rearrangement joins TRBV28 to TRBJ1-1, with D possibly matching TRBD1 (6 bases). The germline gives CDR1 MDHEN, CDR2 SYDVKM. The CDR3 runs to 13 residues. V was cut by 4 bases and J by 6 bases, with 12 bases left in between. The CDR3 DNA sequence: TGTGCCAGCAGTTCAATAAGGACAGCTGAAGCTTTCTTT. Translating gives CASSSIRTAEAFF.

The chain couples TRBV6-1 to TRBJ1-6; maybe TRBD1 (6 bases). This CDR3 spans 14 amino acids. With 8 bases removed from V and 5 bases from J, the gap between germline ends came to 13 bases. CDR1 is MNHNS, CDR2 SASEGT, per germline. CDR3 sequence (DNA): TGTGCCAGCCGGGGGGGCGCGGATAATTCACCCCTCCACTTT. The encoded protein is CASRGGADNSPLHF.